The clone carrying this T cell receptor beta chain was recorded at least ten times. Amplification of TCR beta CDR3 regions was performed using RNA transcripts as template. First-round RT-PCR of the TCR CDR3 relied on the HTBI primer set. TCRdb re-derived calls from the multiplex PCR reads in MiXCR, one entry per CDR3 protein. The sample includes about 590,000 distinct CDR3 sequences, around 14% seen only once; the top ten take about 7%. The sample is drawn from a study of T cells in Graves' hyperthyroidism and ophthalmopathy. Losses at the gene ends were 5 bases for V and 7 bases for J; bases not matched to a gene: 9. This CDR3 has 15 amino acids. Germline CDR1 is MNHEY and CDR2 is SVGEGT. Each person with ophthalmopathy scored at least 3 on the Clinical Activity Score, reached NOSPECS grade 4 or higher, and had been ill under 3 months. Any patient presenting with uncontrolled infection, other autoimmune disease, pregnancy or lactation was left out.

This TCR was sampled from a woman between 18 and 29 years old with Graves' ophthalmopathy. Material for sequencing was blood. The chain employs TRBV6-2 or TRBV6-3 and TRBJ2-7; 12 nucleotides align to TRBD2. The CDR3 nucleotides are TGTGCCAGCAGTCAACCCCGGACTAGCGGGGCAGAGCAGTACTTC. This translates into CASSQPRTSGAEQYF.